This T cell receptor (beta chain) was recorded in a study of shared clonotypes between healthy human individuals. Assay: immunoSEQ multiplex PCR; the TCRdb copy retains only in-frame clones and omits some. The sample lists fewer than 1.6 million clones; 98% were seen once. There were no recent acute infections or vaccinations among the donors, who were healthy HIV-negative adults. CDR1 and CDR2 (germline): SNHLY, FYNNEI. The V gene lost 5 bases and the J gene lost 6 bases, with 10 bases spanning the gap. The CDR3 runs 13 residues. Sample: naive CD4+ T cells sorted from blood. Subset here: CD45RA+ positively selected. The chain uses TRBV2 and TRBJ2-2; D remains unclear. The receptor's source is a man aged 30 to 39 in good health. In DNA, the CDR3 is TGTGCCAGCAGTTACCTCCCGGCCGGGGAGCTGTTTTTT. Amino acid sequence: CASSYLPAGELFF.